Listed here are 4 T cell receptor beta chains from one sample, sequenced in a study of shared clonotypes between healthy human individuals. Only CD45RO-negative cells positively selected for CCR7 counted as naive CD8 cells, so terminally differentiated effector memory CD45RA+ cells were excluded. The method was immunoSEQ multiplex PCR; TCRdb's version includes in-frame clones alone and lacks a portion of them. The profile shows around 2,100,000 clones, over 85% of them singletons. Sequencing used naive CD8+ T cells sorted from blood. The receptors originated from a man aged 18 to 30 in good health.

The V call is TRBV30, the J call TRBJ2-7; 9 nucleotides line up with TRBD1. Trimming removed 5 bases from V and 5 bases from J; junction bases left unmatched: 1. The CDR3 extends over 11 amino acids. The germline V gene encodes CDR1 GTSNPN and CDR2 SVGIG (reference sequence). As DNA, the CDR3 is TGTGCCTGGGACAGGGGGAACGAGCAGTACTTC. It yields the protein CAWDRGNEQYF.

This sequence joins TRBV7-9 and TRBJ2-2; D might be TRBD2 (6 bases). Looked up from germline, CDR1 is SEHNR and CDR2 is FQNEAQ (reference sequence). The CDR3 runs to 11 residues. Trimming removed 7 bases from V and 9 bases from J, with 9 bases in between. The CDR3 nucleotides read TGTGCCAGCACCGGGACTTGGGAGCTGTTTTTT. Amino acids: CASTGTWELFF.

The CDR3 nucleotides are TGTGCCTGGAGTGTACTTACCCCGGAGGGCTATGGCTACACCTTC. The encoded protein is CAWSVLTPEGYGYTF. The gene calls are TRBV30 and TRBJ1-2; D uncertain. Trimming cost V 0 bases and J 4 bases, with 15 bases left between them. Germline V gene sequence: CDR1 GTSNPN, CDR2 SVGIG (reference sequence). The CDR3 extends over 15 amino acids. The whole variable domain, filled in from reference TRBV30 and TRBJ1-2, reads SQTIHQWPATLVQPVGSPLSLECTVEGTSNPNLYWYRQAAGRGLQLLFYSVGIGQISSEVPQNLSASRPQDRQFILSSKKLLLSDSGFYLCAWSVLTPEGYGYTFGSGTRLTVV.

This chain uses TRBV28 with TRBJ2-7, with D uncertain. This CDR3 contains 11 residues. Between the trimmed V and J ends, which lost 4 bases and 7 bases, there was a span of 8 bases. Germline CDR1 is MDHEN and CDR2 is SYDVKM. The CDR3 here is CASSSWREQYF. CDR3 DNA sequence: TGTGCCAGCAGTTCGTGGCGGGAGCAGTACTTC.